The clone carrying this T cell receptor beta chain was seen ten or more times. The sample comes from a study of T-cell reconstitution after alpha-beta-depleted transplantation in children. Construction of the TCRbeta library involved unique molecular identifiers. Using its own MiXCR run on the PCR reads, TCRdb lists one record per CDR3 protein. The repertoire holds about 640,000 distinct CDR3 sequences, roughly 17% seen once, with approximately 1% in the top ten. Here the sequenced sample was PBMCs from the stem cell graft donor, taken from the stem cell graft. This sequence was found in a human donor who donated a stem cell graft to a child with acute myeloid leukemia.

CDR3 DNA sequence: TGTGCCAGCAGTCCCCTAATGAACACTGAAGCTTTCTTT. Residues: CASSPLMNTEAFF. This rearrangement joins TRBV6-5 to TRBJ1-1; D unclear. CDR1 is MNHEY and CDR2 is SVGAGI in the germline V gene. V was pared by 5 bases and J by 0 bases, with 7 bases between. This CDR3 contains 13 residues.